Listed below are T cell receptor beta chains from one sample, sequenced in a study of cytomegalovirus exposure and HLA in healthy donors. Generated by immunoSEQ multiplex PCR, the TCRdb table keeps only in-frame clones and is missing some. Found here are some 200,000 clones, about four fifths of them singletons; the top ten hold over 1.5%. Sequenced sample: PBMCs. These receptor sequences come from a girl aged 10 to 17 in good health and CMV-seropositive. The CDR3 runs from the conserved cysteine through the conserved F or W. A D gene is named only where the DNA matches it firmly. Some rows have no size entry. The others give once, few or many, or a class for an expanded clone.

CDR3 DNA	CDR3 protein	clone size	D gene	V gene	J gene
TGTGCCAGCAGCTTTTCAGGGGCCCGGGAAAAACTGTTTTTT	CASSFSGAREKLFF	.	.	TRBV7-6	TRBJ1-4
TGTGCCAGCAGCTCGAGTCGACTCGCCCCGGAAAAGACCCAGTACTTC	CASSSSRLAPEKTQYF	few	.	TRBV11-2	TRBJ2-5
TGTGCCAGCAGCTCCACAGGGGGCGATCCTCTTCAGTACTTC	CASSSTGGDPLQYF	.	TRBD1	TRBV5-6	TRBJ2-7
TGTGCCAGCAACGAACAGGGCGGCGGCAATCAGCCCCAGCATTTT	CASNEQGGGNQPQHF	.	.	TRBV6-6	TRBJ1-5
TGTGCCAGCTCACCAGACGGGAACTATGGCTACACCTTC	CASSPDGNYGYTF	.	.	TRBV18	TRBJ1-2
TGTGCCACCAGCAGAGATCTACAGACCTACGAGCAGTACTTC	CATSRDLQTYEQYF	.	.	TRBV15	TRBJ2-7
TGTGCCAGCAGCATCCGAGACCCGGGGACTCCCTACAATGAGCAGTTCTTC	CASSIRDPGTPYNEQFF	.	.	TRBV9	TRBJ2-1
TGCAGCGTTGAAGATGTTGGAGGGGCCGCCTACAATGAGCAGTTCTTC	CSVEDVGGAAYNEQFF	.	.	TRBV29-1	TRBJ2-1
TGTGCCAGCAGTCTAGGGACAGGGGGTGGCTACACCTTC	CASSLGTGGGYTF	.	TRBD1	TRBV27	TRBJ1-2
TGTGCCAGCAGCCGCGGGGGGTCCTACGAGCAGTACTTC	CASSRGGSYEQYF	.	TRBD2	TRBV4-2	TRBJ2-7
TGTGCCAGCACCGCCGACCTAGCGGGCACTGAAGCTTTCTTT	CASTADLAGTEAFF	.	.	TRBV9	TRBJ1-1
TGTGCCAGCACGGGGGACCGACGCAACTCTGGAAACACCATATATTTT	CASTGDRRNSGNTIYF	few	.	TRBV18	TRBJ1-3
TGTGCCAGCAGCGTGCAACTAGCGGGGGGGCCAAACGAGCAGTACTTC	CASSVQLAGGPNEQYF	.	TRBD2	TRBV5-4	TRBJ2-7
TGTGCCAGCAGTGAAGGGACTAGCGGATCCTACGAGCAGTACTTC	CASSEGTSGSYEQYF	few	TRBD2	TRBV25-1	TRBJ2-7
TGCGCCAGCAGCCAAGAGGGCAGGGGTTCCTACAATGAGCAGTTCTTC	CASSQEGRGSYNEQFF	.	.	TRBV4-3	TRBJ2-1
TGTGCCACCATACAGGGGAACACTGAAGCTTTCTTT	CATIQGNTEAFF	once	.	TRBV19	TRBJ1-1
TGTGCCAGCAGTTACTCGTCTGAGTACGAGCAGTACTTC	CASSYSSEYEQYF	.	.	TRBV6-5	TRBJ2-7
TGTGCCAGCAGCTTATTTGGGACAGGAACCTCTGGAAACACCATATATTTT	CASSLFGTGTSGNTIYF	.	TRBD1	TRBV2	TRBJ1-3
TGTGCCAGCAGGCCCCTTCGGGAAGAGACCCAGTACTTC	CASRPLREETQYF	.	.	TRBV6-5	TRBJ2-5
TGTGCCAGCAGCTTAGGACCAGCGGGGGTATACAATGAGCAGTTCTTC	CASSLGPAGVYNEQFF	.	TRBD2	TRBV7-8	TRBJ2-1
TGTGCCAGCAGCCAGGTGGGCCCTGGGGCTTTCTTT	CASSQVGPGAFF	few	.	TRBV27	TRBJ1-1
TGTGCCGGCAGTTTACCAGGGGCAAACACCGGGGAGCTGTTTTTT	CAGSLPGANTGELFF	.	.	TRBV27	TRBJ2-2
TGTGCCAGCTCACCTGGGACAAACACTGAAGCTTTCTTT	CASSPGTNTEAFF	.	.	TRBV18	TRBJ1-1
TGTGCCAGCAGCCCCCTAGCAGACGAGCAGTTCTTC	CASSPLADEQFF	.	.	TRBV7-8	TRBJ2-1
TGTGCAAGTCGCTTAACAGGTCAGGACCCCTACGAGCAGTACTTC	CASRLTGQDPYEQYF	.	.	TRBV12-2	TRBJ2-7
TGTGCCAGCAGCAAGAGGACTAGCGGGGGGGCAGTTGTAGAGACCCAGTACTTC	CASSKRTSGGAVVETQYF	.	TRBD2	TRBV5-5	TRBJ2-5
TGCAGTGCCGCCTTAGATGATGAGCAGTTCTTC	CSAALDDEQFF	.	.	TRBV20-1	TRBJ2-1
TGTGCCAGCAGCTCGGGGGCGGGGGGCGGAGAGACCCAGTACTTC	CASSSGAGGGETQYF	.	TRBD2	TRBV9	TRBJ2-5
TGTGCCAGCAGCCGAGTCCGGGCGAACACCGGGGAGCTGTTTTTT	CASSRVRANTGELFF	once	.	TRBV11-3	TRBJ2-2
TGCGCCAGCAAGGCTTCAGGGGGCACTGAAGCTTTCTTT	CASKASGGTEAFF	.	TRBD1	TRBV4-3	TRBJ1-1
TGTGCCAGCAGTCCTGCAGGCTACGAGCAGTACTTC	CASSPAGYEQYF	.	.	TRBV6-1	TRBJ2-7
TGCGCCAGCAGCTCAGGGACAGGGGGTAACTCTGAAGCTTTCTTT	CASSSGTGGNSEAFF	.	TRBD1	TRBV5-1	TRBJ1-1
TGTGCCACCCGGGGGACAGACAATCAGCCCCAGCATTTT	CATRGTDNQPQHF	few	TRBD1	TRBV10-3	TRBJ1-5
TGCATGGGGAGTGACGACTATGGCTACACCTTC	CMGSDDYGYTF	.	.	TRBV29-1	TRBJ1-2
TGTGCCACGGGAGCCCTAGCGGGCATACAAGAGACCCAGTACTTC	CATGALAGIQETQYF	.	TRBD2	TRBV7-6	TRBJ2-5
TGTGCCAGCAGCCTCAGGGGAGGGGGTGTGAGTGAAAAACTGTTTTTT	CASSLRGGGVSEKLFF	.	.	TRBV5-5	TRBJ1-4
TGTGCCAGCAGGCGGACAGGGGGCGAGCAGTACTTC	CASRRTGGEQYF	.	TRBD1	TRBV6-5	TRBJ2-7
TGTGCCAGCAGCGAAAGCGGACAGTACACCGGGGAGCTGTTTTTT	CASSESGQYTGELFF	.	.	TRBV9	TRBJ2-2
TGTGCCAGCAGCCTATGGGGCAGCACAGATACGCAGTATTTT	CASSLWGSTDTQYF	.	.	TRBV7-2	TRBJ2-3
TGTGCCAGCAGCCAGGGGGGCCGGGAGCTGTTTTTT	CASSQGGRELFF	once	.	TRBV7-8	TRBJ2-2
TGTGCCAGTAGTACCCCCCTGGCGGGGCAGCCCCAGCATTTT	CASSTPLAGQPQHF	.	.	TRBV19	TRBJ1-5
TGTGCCAGCAGCTCCCTTAGGGGGAACACTGAAGCTTTCTTT	CASSSLRGNTEAFF	.	.	TRBV7-4	TRBJ1-1
TGTGCCAGCAGCTTACGGGACACTGGCTACGAGCAGTACTTC	CASSLRDTGYEQYF	few	.	TRBV11-2	TRBJ2-7